The present entry profiles one TCR beta chain with its context. This specimen comes from a study of PD-L1 blockade in urothelial cancer. The overall study: At some point between 2012 and 2014 therapy began: atezolizumab 1,200 mg intravenously every 3 weeks. Previous chemotherapy exposure amounted to 0 to 3 regimens for patients. Blood analysis was done at 3 weeks (second dose) and 6 weeks after treatment began. Peripheral blood specimens exhibited a median yield of 141,255 T cells.

Stated time point: pretreatment peripheral blood. Generated by immunoSEQ multiplex PCR, the TCRdb table keeps only in-frame clones and is missing some. The table lists about 43,000 clones, over 75% of them singletons. This TCR came from a man aged 60 to 75 with urothelial cancer. The sequencing here drew on PBMCs, taken around atezolizumab (anti-PD-L1) treatment.

The CDR3 here is CASSLGGQDLEQAFF. In DNA, the CDR3 is TGTGCCAGCAGCTTGGGGGGGCAGGATTTAGAGCAAGCTTTCTTT. The rearrangement joins TRBV7-2 to TRBJ1-1; D is possibly TRBD1 (6 bases). This CDR3 has 15 residues. The germline V gene encodes CDR1 SGHTA and CDR2 FQGNSA. V was cut by 3 bases and J by 9 bases, with 20 bases left in between.